What follows are 11 T cell receptor beta chains derived from one specimen sequenced in a study of cytomegalovirus exposure and HLA in healthy donors. 60 Vbeta and 13 Jbeta primers were used in PCR. Profiling relied on immunoSEQ multiplex PCR, and the TCRdb table lists in-frame clones only, not all of them. The sample includes around 170,000 clones, over 80% of them seen just once. The sequencing input was PBMCs. These receptors all come from a man between 35 and 55 years old in good health and CMV-seronegative.

About this clone: A read error may produce the germline difference seen at one junction end. The CDR3: CASSLLGGGSETQYF. The DNA for the CDR3 is TGTGCTAGCAGCTTATTGGGGGGAGGGTCAGAGACCCAGTACTTC. The J gene is TRBJ2-5, the V gene TRBV7-7; 7 nucleotides align to TRBD2. Per the germline V gene, CDR1 is SSHAT and CDR2 is FNYEAQ (reference sequence). The CDR3 sequence is 15 residues long.

There are a few counts of this clone. The rearrangement uses TRBV27 and TRBJ1-2; D ambiguous. Germline V gene data show CDR1 as MNHEY and CDR2 as SMNVEV (reference sequence). Trimming pared 2 bases from V and 4 bases from J, leaving 11 bases between. There are 14 residues in the CDR3. The CDR3 DNA is TGTGCCAGCAGTTTAGGAGGAAGCAGCTATGGCTACACCTTC. Its translation is CASSLGGSSYGYTF.

The V call is TRBV7-2, the J call TRBJ1-5; D is undetermined. V was trimmed by 1 base and J by 3 bases, leaving 10 bases between them. This CDR3 spans 15 amino acids. CDR1 and CDR2 (germline): SGHTA, FQGNSA. The CDR3 reads CASSLGGQINQPQHF. DNA of the CDR3: TGTGCCAGCAGCTTAGGAGGGCAGATCAATCAGCCCCAGCATTTT.

Only a few counts were recorded for this clone. The chain uses TRBV7-2 and TRBJ1-2; no reliable D call. The CDR3 runs to 14 residues. Trimming pared 2 bases from V and 0 bases from J, leaving 7 bases between. CDR1 is SGHTA and CDR2 is FQGNSA in the germline V gene. This CDR3 is CASSLQATNYGYTF. As DNA, the CDR3 is TGTGCCAGCAGCTTACAGGCTACTAACTATGGCTACACCTTC.

The chain couples TRBV7-8 to TRBJ2-7; D remains unclear. V was shortened by 1 base and J by 2 bases, with 9 bases between the two germline ends. The CDR3 is 14 amino acids. Germline CDR1 SGHVS, CDR2 FQNEAQ. The CDR3 DNA sequence: TGTGCCAGCAGCTTAGGGCCAGGTCCCTACGAGCAGTACTTC. Protein product: CASSLGPGPYEQYF.

The chain recombines TRBV11-2 with TRBJ1-6; D ambiguous. Trimming shortened V by 5 bases and J by 10 bases, and 12 bases separated the two germline ends. Germline V gene sequence: CDR1 SGHAT, CDR2 FQNNGV. This CDR3 is built from 13 residues. CDR3 loop: CASSNLQKSPLHF. Here the CDR3 DNA reads TGTGCCAGCAGCAACTTACAGAAGTCACCCCTCCACTTT. Based on the CDR3 plus reference TRBV11-2 and TRBJ1-6, the full variable domain is EAGVAQSPRYKIIEKRQSVAFWCNPISGHATLYWYQQILGQGPKLLIQFQNNGVVDDSQLPKDRFSAERLKGVDSTLKIQPAKLEDSAVYLCASSNLQKSPLHFGNGTRLTVT.

This chain joins TRBV28 and TRBJ1-5; perhaps TRBD1 as D (6 bases). The CDR3 has 14 residues. Germline V CDR1 and CDR2: MDHEN, SYDVKM. V was cut by 4 bases and J by 3 bases, with 10 bases left in between. CDR3 bases: TGTGCCAGCAGTTACGGGGGGGCCAATCAGCCCCAGCATTTT. Translation gives CASSYGGANQPQHF.

This chain connects TRBV2 to TRBJ2-7; 7 positions match TRBD1. Per the germline V gene, CDR1 is SNHLY and CDR2 is FYNNEI. Unmatched junction bases numbered 10, after V lost 5 bases and J lost 3 bases. The CDR3 runs to 15 residues. The CDR3 is CASSSLRTGLYEQYF. In DNA form, the CDR3 reads TGTGCCAGCAGTTCTTTAAGGACAGGACTCTACGAGCAGTACTTC.

The rearrangement joins TRBV12-5 to TRBJ2-3; 9 bases align to TRBD2. The CDR3 sequence is 14 residues long. Germline-derived CDR1 and CDR2 are LGHNT and FRNRAP. V dropped 6 bases and J dropped 3; count of bases not matched to a gene: 4. The CDR3 nucleotides are TGTGCTAGTGGAGCGGGAGGTACAACAGATACGCAGTATTTT. It encodes CASGAGGTTDTQYF.

This rearrangement joins TRBV30 to TRBJ1-4; 7 bases line up with TRBD1. Germline CDR1 is GTSNPN and CDR2 is SVGIG (reference sequence). The CDR3 has 14 amino acids. V shed 2 bases and J 7 bases; nucleotides not matched to a gene: 7. In DNA, the CDR3 is TGTGCCTGGAGTCCGACAGGGTGGAGTGAAAAACTGTTTTTT. This encodes CAWSPTGWSEKLFF.

This chain connects TRBV5-8 to TRBJ2-5; 9 bases are shared with TRBD2. The germline V gene encodes CDR1 SGHTS and CDR2 YDEGEE. With V trimmed by 6 bases and J by 7 bases, 19 bases remained unmatched. There are 17 residues in the CDR3. The CDR3 nucleotides read TGTGCCAGCACCGGGGGGGGACTAGCAACCCCTTGGGGGACCCAGTACTTC. Protein: CASTGGGLATPWGTQYF.